Listed below are T cell receptor beta chains from one sample, sequenced in a study of cytomegalovirus exposure and HLA in healthy donors. The table came from immunoSEQ multiplex PCR; TCRdb's copy has only in-frame clones and leaves some out. The sample lists 150,000 to 200,000 clones; less than 90% were seen once. What was sequenced was PBMCs. The receptors derive from a girl less than two years old in good health and CMV-seronegative. Each CDR3 is given with its conserved first and last residue. D genes are given only for firm matches. Size is stated for part of the rows, as once, few or many counts, or as a class when the clone is expanded.

v_gene: TRBV4-3
d_gene: TRBD2
j_gene: TRBJ2-7
abundance: -
CDR3aa: CASSQGLAGYEQYF
CDR3nt: TGCGCCAGCAGCCAAGGACTAGCGGGCTACGAGCAGTACTTC

v_gene: TRBV2
d_gene: TRBD1
j_gene: TRBJ1-2
abundance: -
CDR3aa: CASSATTGGGYAF
CDR3nt: TGTGCCAGCAGTGCGACGACAGGGGGAGGCTACGCCTTC

v_gene: TRBV20-1
d_gene: -
j_gene: TRBJ1-1
abundance: -
CDR3aa: CSASRTAEAFF
CDR3nt: TGCAGTGCTAGTCGGACAGCTGAAGCTTTCTTT

v_gene: TRBV18
d_gene: TRBD1
j_gene: TRBJ1-2
abundance: -
CDR3aa: CASSSLATTGQGADGYTF
CDR3nt: TGTGCCAGCTCATCCCTAGCGACTACTGGACAGGGGGCGGATGGCTACACCTTC

v_gene: TRBV7-2
d_gene: TRBD2
j_gene: TRBJ2-1
abundance: -
CDR3aa: CASSLRSGRAFYNEQFF
CDR3nt: TGTGCCAGCAGCTTACGTAGCGGGAGGGCCTTCTACAATGAGCAGTTCTTC

v_gene: TRBV5-1
d_gene: -
j_gene: TRBJ2-1
abundance: once
CDR3aa: CASSLEARGFYNEQFF
CDR3nt: TGCGCCAGCAGCTTGGAGGCACGCGGCTTTTACAATGAGCAGTTCTTC

v_gene: TRBV15
d_gene: -
j_gene: TRBJ2-7
abundance: -
CDR3aa: CATSRDPKSEQYF
CDR3nt: TGTGCCACCAGCAGAGATCCTAAGAGCGAGCAGTACTTC

v_gene: TRBV5-6
d_gene: -
j_gene: TRBJ1-3
abundance: -
CDR3aa: CASSLKGNGNTIYF
CDR3nt: TGTGCCAGCAGCTTGAAGGGGAATGGAAACACCATATATTTT

v_gene: TRBV16
d_gene: -
j_gene: TRBJ2-6
abundance: -
CDR3aa: CASSRLAVANVLTF
CDR3nt: TGTGCCAGCAGTCGTCTGGCGGTGGCCAACGTCCTGACTTTC

v_gene: TRBV4-1
d_gene: TRBD2
j_gene: TRBJ2-5
abundance: once
CDR3aa: CASSQDRASGSASVKQYF
CDR3nt: TGCGCCAGCAGCCAAGATCGGGCTAGCGGGAGTGCGTCTGTGAAGCAGTACTTC

v_gene: TRBV13
d_gene: TRBD2
j_gene: TRBJ2-7
abundance: -
CDR3aa: CASSTTIAGDSYEQYF
CDR3nt: TGTGCCAGCAGCACAACTATAGCGGGAGATAGCTACGAGCAGTACTTC

v_gene: TRBV2
d_gene: -
j_gene: TRBJ2-5
abundance: -
CDR3aa: CASRNSWEQYF
CDR3nt: TGTGCCAGCAGAAATAGCTGGGAGCAGTACTTC

v_gene: TRBV25-1
d_gene: TRBD2
j_gene: TRBJ2-7
abundance: -
CDR3aa: CASSEYWGGNYEQYF
CDR3nt: TGTGCCAGCAGTGAATATTGGGGGGGAAACTACGAGCAGTACTTC

v_gene: TRBV7-3
d_gene: TRBD2
j_gene: TRBJ2-1
abundance: -
CDR3aa: CASSQTAGLAYNEQFF
CDR3nt: TGTGCCAGCAGCCAAACGGCAGGACTAGCGTACAATGAGCAGTTCTTC

v_gene: TRBV7-2
d_gene: -
j_gene: TRBJ2-7
abundance: -
CDR3aa: CASSYSFTYEQYF
CDR3nt: TGTGCCAGCAGCTACAGCTTCACCTACGAGCAGTACTTC

v_gene: TRBV19
d_gene: -
j_gene: TRBJ1-4
abundance: -
CDR3aa: CASRRDSTNEKLFF
CDR3nt: TGTGCCAGTAGGCGGGATTCAACTAATGAAAAACTGTTTTTT

v_gene: TRBV5-4
d_gene: TRBD1
j_gene: TRBJ1-3
abundance: -
CDR3aa: CASSSRDRGNTIYF
CDR3nt: TGTGCCAGCAGCAGCAGGGACAGGGGAAACACCATATATTTT

v_gene: TRBV7-3
d_gene: -
j_gene: TRBJ1-5
abundance: -
CDR3aa: CASSSRQFSNQPQHF
CDR3nt: TGTGCCAGCAGCTCAAGACAGTTTAGCAATCAGCCCCAGCATTTT

v_gene: TRBV5-4
d_gene: TRBD2
j_gene: TRBJ2-5
abundance: -
CDR3aa: CASSSATSGAQETQYF
CDR3nt: TGTGCCAGCAGCTCGGCGACTAGCGGGGCGCAAGAGACCCAGTACTTC

v_gene: TRBV9
d_gene: TRBD1
j_gene: TRBJ2-2
abundance: -
CDR3aa: CASSVGRGPGELFF
CDR3nt: TGTGCCAGCAGCGTCGGCAGGGGGCCCGGGGAGCTGTTTTTT

v_gene: TRBV6-6
d_gene: -
j_gene: TRBJ1-6
abundance: -
CDR3aa: CASSLDSHSPLHF
CDR3nt: TGTGCCAGCAGTCTAGATTCCCATTCACCCCTCCACTTT

v_gene: TRBV29-1
d_gene: -
j_gene: TRBJ2-2
abundance: -
CDR3aa: CSVPDRSNTGELFF
CDR3nt: TGCAGCGTCCCCGACAGGTCGAACACCGGGGAGCTGTTTTTT

v_gene: TRBV7-8
d_gene: TRBD2
j_gene: TRBJ2-7
abundance: -
CDR3aa: CASSPSGSDLYEQYF
CDR3nt: TGTGCCAGCAGCCCGAGCGGGAGCGACCTCTACGAGCAGTACTTC

v_gene: TRBV6-1
d_gene: TRBD1
j_gene: TRBJ1-5
abundance: -
CDR3aa: CASTWDRGSNQPQHF
CDR3nt: TGTGCCAGCACCTGGGACAGGGGAAGCAATCAGCCCCAGCATTTT

v_gene: TRBV6-5
d_gene: -
j_gene: TRBJ2-7
abundance: -
CDR3aa: CASSYAGSYEQYF
CDR3nt: TGTGCCAGCAGTTACGCGGGCTCCTACGAGCAGTACTTC

v_gene: TRBV19
d_gene: -
j_gene: TRBJ1-1
abundance: -
CDR3aa: CASSIRNTEAFF
CDR3nt: TGTGCCAGTAGTATCCGGAACACTGAAGCTTTCTTT

v_gene: TRBV5-4
d_gene: -
j_gene: TRBJ2-7
abundance: -
CDR3aa: CASSLSTDEQYF
CDR3nt: TGTGCCAGCAGCTTATCTACCGACGAGCAGTACTTC

v_gene: TRBV7-6
d_gene: -
j_gene: TRBJ2-5
abundance: -
CDR3aa: CASSLSGETQYF
CDR3nt: TGTGCCAGCAGCTTATCCGGAGAGACCCAGTACTTC

v_gene: TRBV19
d_gene: TRBD2
j_gene: TRBJ2-5
abundance: -
CDR3aa: CASSIGLAGAQETQYF
CDR3nt: TGTGCCAGTAGTATAGGGCTAGCGGGGGCCCAAGAGACCCAGTACTTC

v_gene: TRBV6-4
d_gene: -
j_gene: TRBJ1-1
abundance: -
CDR3aa: CASRPTTGNTEAFF
CDR3nt: TGTGCCAGCAGACCTACGACGGGGAACACTGAAGCTTTCTTT

v_gene: TRBV4-1
d_gene: TRBD1
j_gene: TRBJ2-7
abundance: -
CDR3aa: CASSLYTGTGRNEQYF
CDR3nt: TGCGCCAGCAGCCTATACACCGGGACAGGGCGCAACGAGCAGTACTTC

v_gene: TRBV4-1
d_gene: TRBD2
j_gene: TRBJ2-7
abundance: -
CDR3aa: CASSQSPGTSDYEQYF
CDR3nt: TGCGCCAGCAGCCAAAGCCCCGGGACTAGTGACTACGAGCAGTACTTC

v_gene: TRBV12-5
d_gene: -
j_gene: TRBJ2-1
abundance: few
CDR3aa: CASGFPTWRVPYELFF
CDR3nt: TGTGCTAGTGGTTTCCCCACTTGGCGGGTCCCCTACGAGTTGTTCTTC

v_gene: TRBV29-1
d_gene: TRBD2
j_gene: TRBJ2-3
abundance: few
CDR3aa: CSVRGSGGALHTDTQYF
CDR3nt: TGCAGCGTACGGGGAAGCGGGGGGGCCCTTCACACAGATACGCAGTATTTT

v_gene: TRBV5-1
d_gene: TRBD1
j_gene: TRBJ2-7
abundance: -
CDR3aa: CASSPDRAYEQYF
CDR3nt: TGCGCCAGCAGCCCGGACAGGGCGTACGAGCAGTACTTC

v_gene: TRBV4-1
d_gene: -
j_gene: TRBJ2-7
abundance: -
CDR3aa: CACHRAPGVYEQYF
CDR3nt: TGCGCCTGCCACCGGGCCCCCGGGGTCTACGAGCAGTACTTC

v_gene: TRBV21-1
d_gene: -
j_gene: TRBJ1-5
abundance: -
CDR3aa: CASSETGSDQPQHF
CDR3nt: TGTGCCAGCAGCGAAACAGGGAGCGACCAGCCCCAGCATTTT

v_gene: TRBV29-1
d_gene: -
j_gene: TRBJ2-5
abundance: -
CDR3aa: CSVARGRATEETQYF
CDR3nt: TGCAGCGTTGCAAGGGGGAGGGCCACTGAAGAGACCCAGTACTTC

v_gene: TRBV7-9
d_gene: -
j_gene: TRBJ1-2
abundance: -
CDR3aa: CASSSGVLNYGYTF
CDR3nt: TGTGCCAGCAGCTCGGGGGTGCTTAACTATGGCTACACCTTC

v_gene: TRBV6-4
d_gene: -
j_gene: TRBJ2-7
abundance: -
CDR3aa: CATPPRALYEQYF
CDR3nt: TGTGCCACCCCGCCGAGGGCTTTGTACGAGCAGTACTTC

v_gene: TRBV5-1
d_gene: TRBD1
j_gene: TRBJ2-1
abundance: once
CDR3aa: CASSLGQGAYNEQFF
CDR3nt: TGCGCCAGCAGCTTGGGGCAGGGGGCCTACAATGAGCAGTTCTTC

v_gene: TRBV9
d_gene: TRBD1
j_gene: TRBJ1-4
abundance: -
CDR3aa: CASSRGTGLEKLFF
CDR3nt: TGTGCCAGCAGCCGAGGGACAGGGCTTGAAAAACTGTTTTTT

v_gene: TRBV7-9
d_gene: -
j_gene: TRBJ2-7
abundance: -
CDR3aa: CASSNGQSGYYEQYF
CDR3nt: TGTGCCAGCAGCAATGGGCAGAGCGGATACTACGAGCAGTACTTC

v_gene: TRBV11-2
d_gene: TRBD1
j_gene: TRBJ1-1
abundance: -
CDR3aa: CASSLYQGVAFF
CDR3nt: TGTGCCAGCAGCTTATACCAGGGGGTTGCTTTCTTT

v_gene: TRBV4-1
d_gene: TRBD1
j_gene: TRBJ2-1
abundance: -
CDR3aa: CASRTDRKISYNEQFF
CDR3nt: TGCGCCAGCAGAACGGACAGGAAAATATCCTACAATGAGCAGTTCTTC

v_gene: TRBV9
d_gene: -
j_gene: TRBJ2-2
abundance: -
CDR3aa: CASSPSNTGELFF
CDR3nt: TGTGCCAGCAGCCCCTCGAACACCGGGGAGCTGTTTTTT

v_gene: TRBV6-1
d_gene: -
j_gene: TRBJ2-5
abundance: -
CDR3aa: CASARGLQETQYF
CDR3nt: TGTGCCAGCGCGCGGGGACTGCAAGAGACCCAGTACTTC

v_gene: TRBV5-1
d_gene: TRBD2
j_gene: TRBJ2-1
abundance: once
CDR3aa: CASSLWQTSGSSYNEQFF
CDR3nt: TGCGCCAGCAGCTTGTGGCAGACTAGCGGGAGCTCCTACAATGAGCAGTTCTTC

v_gene: TRBV7-6
d_gene: TRBD2
j_gene: TRBJ2-1
abundance: -
CDR3aa: CASSPFGGGNEQFF
CDR3nt: TGTGCCAGCAGCCCTTTTGGGGGGGGAAATGAGCAGTTCTTC

v_gene: TRBV5-6
d_gene: -
j_gene: TRBJ1-3
abundance: -
CDR3aa: CASTLEQAGNTIYF
CDR3nt: TGTGCCAGCACCTTAGAACAGGCAGGAAACACCATATATTTT

v_gene: TRBV5-1
d_gene: -
j_gene: TRBJ2-7
abundance: -
CDR3aa: CASSLVGLPASEQYF
CDR3nt: TGCGCCAGCAGCTTGGTGGGCCTGCCCGCAAGCGAGCAGTACTTC

v_gene: TRBV11-2
d_gene: -
j_gene: TRBJ2-5
abundance: -
CDR3aa: CASSLDLGWQTQYF
CDR3nt: TGTGCCAGCAGCTTAGATCTCGGGTGGCAGACCCAGTACTTC

v_gene: TRBV7-3
d_gene: -
j_gene: TRBJ1-1
abundance: -
CDR3aa: CASSFRENTEAFF
CDR3nt: TGTGCCAGCAGCTTTAGAGAGAACACTGAAGCTTTCTTT

v_gene: TRBV21-1
d_gene: -
j_gene: TRBJ2-7
abundance: -
CDR3aa: CASSNRDRNPSGTNYEQYF
CDR3nt: TGTGCCAGCAGCAACCGGGACAGAAACCCTAGCGGGACAAACTACGAGCAGTACTTC